The present TCR beta chain was sequenced within a study of T cells in Graves' hyperthyroidism and ophthalmopathy. Study-wide findings and caveats: Blood also contained most expanded thyroid clonotypes above 0.001. Researchers report that a 13 V-J model separated ophthalmopathy from stable hyperthyroidism.

Diagnoses used clinical symptoms, serum thyroxine and TRAb, thyroid ultrasound and orbital computed tomography. Source material for PBMCs was around 10 ml fresh peripheral blood. The CDR3 regions of TCR beta were amplified from RNA transcripts. Researchers ran a first-round RT-PCR on the TCR CDR3 using the HTBI primer set. TCRdb fed the multiplex PCR reads into MiXCR, producing one record per CDR3 protein. In the table there are some 700,000 distinct CDR3 sequences, roughly a sixth of which are singletons. For this clonotype: What it binds is not known.

The clonotype was recovered from a man between 50 and 59 years old with Graves' hyperthyroidism. Sequenced: blood.

As DNA, the CDR3 is TGCAGCGTTGGCGGGAGAATAGAGGATGAAAAACTGTTTTTT. It specifies CSVGGRIEDEKLFF. V gene TRBV29-1 combines with J gene TRBJ1-4; D is unclear. The CDR3 extends over 14 amino acids. The V end was cut by 4 bases, the J end by 6 bases, with 15 bases between. Per germline, CDR1 SQVTM and CDR2 ANQGSEA.